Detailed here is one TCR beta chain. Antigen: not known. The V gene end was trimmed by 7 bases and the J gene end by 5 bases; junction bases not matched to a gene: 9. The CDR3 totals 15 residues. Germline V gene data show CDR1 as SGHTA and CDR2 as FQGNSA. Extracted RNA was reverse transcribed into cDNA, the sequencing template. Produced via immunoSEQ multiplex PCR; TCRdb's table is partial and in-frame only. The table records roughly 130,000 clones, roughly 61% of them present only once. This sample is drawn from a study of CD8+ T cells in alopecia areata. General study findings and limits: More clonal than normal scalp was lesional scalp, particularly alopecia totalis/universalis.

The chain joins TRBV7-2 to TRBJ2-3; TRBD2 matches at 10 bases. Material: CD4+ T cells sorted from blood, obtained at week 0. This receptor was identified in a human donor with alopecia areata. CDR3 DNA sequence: TGTGCCAGCAAAGCGGGAGGGCCGGGGTTAGATACGCAGTATTTT. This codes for CASKAGGPGLDTQYF.